The present T cell receptor beta chain was sequenced within a study of memory CD4+ T cells and cytomegalovirus serostatus. Study-level results: Suggested: most of the CMV-linked TCR signature lies in CD4+ memory cells. Of under 200 reported CMV TCRbeta sequences, 65 to 85 were found in memory CD4+ repertoires.

Clones were sequenced by immunoSEQ multiplex PCR, and TCRdb holds only the in-frame ones, with some missing. The sample lists about 67,000 clones, about three quarters occurring once. Regarding this clone: What it recognizes is unknown.

The sort gate was single viable CD3+CD4+CD8-CD45RO+ cells for memory CD4+ T cells. Donors' CMV status reflects serum IgG against pp150, pp28, p38, p52. The V end lost 1 base, the J end lost 5 bases, and 14 bases lay between the germline ends. CDR3 length equals 16 residues. Germline V lookup: CDR1 LNHNV, CDR2 YYDKDF (reference sequence). Sequenced: memory CD4+ T cells from blood. The chain recombines TRBV15 with TRBJ1-4; unclear D gene. The TCR comes from an adult in good health and CMV-seropositive. The CDR3 region is CATSRAQTTTNEKLFF. DNA of the CDR3: TGTGCCACCAGCAGAGCCCAGACAACCACCAATGAAAAACTGTTTTTT.